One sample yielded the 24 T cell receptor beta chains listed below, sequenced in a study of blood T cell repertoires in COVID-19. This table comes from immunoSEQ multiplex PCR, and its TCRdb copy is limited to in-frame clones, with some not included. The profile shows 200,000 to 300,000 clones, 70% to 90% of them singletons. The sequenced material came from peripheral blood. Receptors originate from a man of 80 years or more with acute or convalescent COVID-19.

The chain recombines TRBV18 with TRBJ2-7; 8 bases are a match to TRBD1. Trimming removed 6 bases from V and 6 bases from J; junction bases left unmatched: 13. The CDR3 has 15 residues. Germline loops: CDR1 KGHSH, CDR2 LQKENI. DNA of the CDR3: TGTGCCAGCTCGCCGACGACAGGGGTGGGGGTCGAGCAGTACTTC. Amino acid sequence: CASSPTTGVGVEQYF.

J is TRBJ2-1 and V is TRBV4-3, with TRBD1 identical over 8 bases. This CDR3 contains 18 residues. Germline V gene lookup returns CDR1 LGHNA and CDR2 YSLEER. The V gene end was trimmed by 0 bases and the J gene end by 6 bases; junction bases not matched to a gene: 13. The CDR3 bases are TGCGCCAGCAGCCAAGATAAGTTAGGGACAGGCAATCCCAATGAGCAGTTCTTC. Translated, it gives CASSQDKLGTGNPNEQFF.

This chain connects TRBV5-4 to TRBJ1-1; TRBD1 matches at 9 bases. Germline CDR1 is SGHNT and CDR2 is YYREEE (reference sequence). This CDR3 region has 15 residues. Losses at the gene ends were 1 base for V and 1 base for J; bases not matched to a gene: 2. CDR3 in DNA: TGTGCCAGCAGCTTGATGACAGGGGGGAACACTGAAGCTTTCTTT. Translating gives CASSLMTGGNTEAFF.

Here the CDR3 reads CSASMWAGGYNEQFF. In DNA form, the CDR3 reads TGCAGTGCTAGTATGTGGGCAGGGGGCTACAATGAGCAGTTCTTC. The V call is TRBV20-1, the J call TRBJ2-1; 7 nucleotides align to TRBD1. Germline V lookup: CDR1 DFQATT, CDR2 SNEGSKA (reference sequence). The V gene end was trimmed by 3 bases and the J gene end by 3 bases; junction bases not matched to a gene: 8. CDR3 length: 15 residues.

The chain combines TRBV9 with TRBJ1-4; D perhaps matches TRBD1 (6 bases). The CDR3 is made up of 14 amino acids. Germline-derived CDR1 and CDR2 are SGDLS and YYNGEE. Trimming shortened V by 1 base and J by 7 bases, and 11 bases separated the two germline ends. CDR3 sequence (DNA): TGTGCCAGCAGCGTAAGCAGGGGACGTGAAAAACTGTTTTTT. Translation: CASSVSRGREKLFF.

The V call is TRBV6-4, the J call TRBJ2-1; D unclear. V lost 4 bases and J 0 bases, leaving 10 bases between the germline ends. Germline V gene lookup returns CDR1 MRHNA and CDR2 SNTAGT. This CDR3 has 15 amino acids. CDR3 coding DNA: TGTGCCAGCAGTGTACAGCAGAACTCCTACAATGAGCAGTTCTTC. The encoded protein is CASSVQQNSYNEQFF.

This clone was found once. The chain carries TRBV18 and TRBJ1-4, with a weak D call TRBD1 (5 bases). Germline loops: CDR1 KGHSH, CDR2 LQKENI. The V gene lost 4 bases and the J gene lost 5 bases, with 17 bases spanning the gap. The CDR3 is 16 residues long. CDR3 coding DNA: TGTGCCAGCTCACTAACAGATCGACAGCTAAATGAAAAACTGTTTTTT. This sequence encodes CASSLTDRQLNEKLFF.

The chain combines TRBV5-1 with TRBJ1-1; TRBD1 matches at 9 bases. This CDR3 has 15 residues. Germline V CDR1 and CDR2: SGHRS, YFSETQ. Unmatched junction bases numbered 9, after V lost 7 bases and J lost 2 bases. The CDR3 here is CASVPGDRANTEAFF. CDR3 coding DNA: TGCGCCAGCGTCCCCGGGGACAGGGCTAACACTGAAGCTTTCTTT.

The CDR3, as DNA: TGTGCCAGCAGCCAAGAATTGGGGGGTCCGGCCAAAAACATTCAGTACTTC. Amino acids: CASSQELGGPAKNIQYF. This rearrangement joins TRBV3-1 (or the pseudogene TRBV3-2) to TRBJ2-4; possible D gene TRBD2, 6 bases. Germline values: CDR1 LGHDT, CDR2 YNNKEL (reference sequence). V shed 0 bases and J shed 1 base, with 13 bases lying between them. The CDR3 spans 17 residues.

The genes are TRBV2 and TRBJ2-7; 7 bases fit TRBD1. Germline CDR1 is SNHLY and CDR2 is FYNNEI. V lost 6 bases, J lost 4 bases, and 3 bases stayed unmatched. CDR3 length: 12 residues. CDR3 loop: CASSAQGYEQYF. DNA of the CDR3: TGTGCCAGCAGCGCACAGGGGTACGAGCAGTACTTC.

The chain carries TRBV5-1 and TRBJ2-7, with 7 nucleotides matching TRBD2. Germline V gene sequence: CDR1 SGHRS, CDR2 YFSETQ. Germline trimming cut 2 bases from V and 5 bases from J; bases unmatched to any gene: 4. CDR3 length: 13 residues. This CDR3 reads CASSFAGADEQYF. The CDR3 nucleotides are TGCGCCAGCAGCTTCGCGGGAGCGGACGAGCAGTACTTC.

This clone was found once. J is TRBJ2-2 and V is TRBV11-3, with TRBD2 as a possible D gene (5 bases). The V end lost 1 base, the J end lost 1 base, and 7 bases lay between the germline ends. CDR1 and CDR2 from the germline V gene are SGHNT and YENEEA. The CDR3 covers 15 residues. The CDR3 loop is CASSLGGLNTGELFF. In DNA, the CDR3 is TGTGCCAGCAGCTTAGGAGGGTTGAACACCGGGGAGCTGTTTTTT.

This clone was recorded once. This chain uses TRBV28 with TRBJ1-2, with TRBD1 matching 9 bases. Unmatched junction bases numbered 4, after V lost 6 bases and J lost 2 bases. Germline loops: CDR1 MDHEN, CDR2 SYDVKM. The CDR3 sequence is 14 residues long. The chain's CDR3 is CASRRQGGNYGYTF. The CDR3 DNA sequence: TGTGCCAGCAGAAGACAGGGGGGAAACTATGGCTACACCTTC.

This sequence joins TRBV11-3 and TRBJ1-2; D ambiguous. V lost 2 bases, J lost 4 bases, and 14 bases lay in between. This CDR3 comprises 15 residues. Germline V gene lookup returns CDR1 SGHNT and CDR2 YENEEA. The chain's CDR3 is CASSLIFTVFYGYTF. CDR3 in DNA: TGTGCCAGCAGCTTAATCTTTACGGTCTTCTATGGCTACACCTTC.

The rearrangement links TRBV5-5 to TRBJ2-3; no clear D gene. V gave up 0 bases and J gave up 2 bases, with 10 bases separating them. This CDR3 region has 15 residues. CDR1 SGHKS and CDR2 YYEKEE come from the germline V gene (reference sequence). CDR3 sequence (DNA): TGTGCCAGCAGCTTGGCCGCGATATACACAGATACGCAGTATTTT. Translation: CASSLAAIYTDTQYF.

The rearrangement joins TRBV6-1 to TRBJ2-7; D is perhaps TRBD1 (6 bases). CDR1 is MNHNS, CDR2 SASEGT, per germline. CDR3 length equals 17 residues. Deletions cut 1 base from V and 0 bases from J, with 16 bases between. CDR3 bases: TGTGCCAGCAGTGAAGGCTACCCCGGGACATACTCCTACGAGCAGTACTTC. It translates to CASSEGYPGTYSYEQYF.

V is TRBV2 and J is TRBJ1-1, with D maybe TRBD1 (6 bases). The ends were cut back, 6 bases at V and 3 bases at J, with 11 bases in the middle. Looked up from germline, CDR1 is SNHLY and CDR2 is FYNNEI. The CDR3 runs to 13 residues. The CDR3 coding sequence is TGTGCCAGCAGACGACAGGATTACACTGAAGCTTTCTTT. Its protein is CASRRQDYTEAFF.

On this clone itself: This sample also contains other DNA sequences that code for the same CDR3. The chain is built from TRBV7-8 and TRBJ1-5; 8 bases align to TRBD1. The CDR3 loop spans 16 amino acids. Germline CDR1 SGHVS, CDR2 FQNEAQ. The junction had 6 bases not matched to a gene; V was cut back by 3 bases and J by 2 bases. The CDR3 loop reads CASSFSGTGGNQPQHF. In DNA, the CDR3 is TGTGCCAGCAGCTTCTCCGGGACAGGTGGCAATCAGCCCCAGCATTTT.

The CDR3 here is CAMTGAENEAFF. The CDR3 DNA is TGTGCCATGACAGGGGCGGAAAATGAAGCTTTCTTT. This sequence joins TRBV2 and TRBJ1-1; 8 positions match TRBD1. After removal of 10 bases from V and 7 bases from J, the junction contained 8 bases not matched to a gene. Germline CDR1 reads SNHLY; CDR2 reads FYNNEI. This CDR3 is 12 amino acids long.

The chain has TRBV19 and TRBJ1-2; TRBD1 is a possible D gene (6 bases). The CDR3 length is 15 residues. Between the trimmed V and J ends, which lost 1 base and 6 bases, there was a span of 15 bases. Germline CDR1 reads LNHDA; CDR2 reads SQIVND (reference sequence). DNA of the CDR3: TGTGCCAGTAGTATAGGATGGGGGCGATTCAATGGCTACACCTTC. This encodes CASSIGWGRFNGYTF.

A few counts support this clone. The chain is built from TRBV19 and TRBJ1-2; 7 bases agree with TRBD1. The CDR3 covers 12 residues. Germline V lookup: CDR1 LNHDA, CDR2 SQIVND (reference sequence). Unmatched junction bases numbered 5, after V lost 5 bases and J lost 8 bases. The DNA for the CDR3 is TGTGCCAGTAGTCGACAGGGCTCCGGCTACACCTTC. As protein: CASSRQGSGYTF.

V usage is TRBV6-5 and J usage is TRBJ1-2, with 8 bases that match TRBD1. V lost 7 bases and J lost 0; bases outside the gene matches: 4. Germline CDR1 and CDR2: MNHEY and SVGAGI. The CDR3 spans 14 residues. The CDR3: CASTPDRANYGYTF. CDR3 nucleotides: TGTGCCAGCACCCCGGACAGGGCTAACTATGGCTACACCTTC.

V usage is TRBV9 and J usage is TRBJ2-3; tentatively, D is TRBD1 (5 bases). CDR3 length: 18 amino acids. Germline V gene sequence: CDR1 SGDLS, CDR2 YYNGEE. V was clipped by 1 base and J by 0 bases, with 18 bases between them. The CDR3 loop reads CASSVKSYAQASTDTQYF. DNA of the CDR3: TGTGCCAGCAGCGTAAAGTCATACGCACAGGCTAGCACAGATACGCAGTATTTT.

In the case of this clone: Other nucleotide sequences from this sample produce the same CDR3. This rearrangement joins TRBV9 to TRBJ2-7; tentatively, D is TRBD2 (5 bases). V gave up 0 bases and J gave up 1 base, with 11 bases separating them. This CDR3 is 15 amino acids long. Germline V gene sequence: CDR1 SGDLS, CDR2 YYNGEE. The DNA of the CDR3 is TGTGCCAGCAGCGTAGCCCCCGGCGGGTCCTACGAGCAGTACTTC. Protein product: CASSVAPGGSYEQYF.